The clone carrying this TCR beta chain was detected ten times or more. Antigen unknown. The data were taken from a study of shared clonotypes between healthy human individuals. The CDR3 is 14 residues long. The V gene's germline CDR1 is MGHDK and CDR2 SYGVNS. V was cut by 4 bases and J by 3 bases, with 13 bases left in between. Only in-frame clones appear in the TCRdb table, and some are missing; sequencing was by immunoSEQ multiplex PCR. The table has millions of clones, roughly 94% seen once. Findings and caveats of the study: Non-shared clonotypes were found to have lower generation probabilities than the clonotypes that were shared by all four of the sorted-subset donors. Of the naive CD4 clonotypes, roughly 5.5% were shared across several donors. Among donors, sharing of clonotypes was expected to be affected by sequencing depth.

Only Caucasian adults living in Nashville, Tennessee served as donors. The sequence was collected from a man younger than 35 in good health. Source material: naive CD4+ T cells sorted from blood. This sample's subset: CD45RA+ positively selected. V gene TRBV25-1 combines with J gene TRBJ2-7; D may be TRBD2 (6 bases). The DNA of the CDR3 is TGTGCCAGCAGTGTGGGGGGACTCCGCTACGAGCAGTACTTC. This translates into CASSVGGLRYEQYF.